This TCR beta chain was identified during a study of tumor-infiltrating lymphocytes in localized non-small cell lung cancer. Germline loops: CDR1 GTSNPN, CDR2 SVGIG (reference sequence). Unmatched junction bases numbered 11, after V lost 1 base and J lost 12 bases. The CDR3 extends over 14 amino acids. Measured with immunoSEQ multiplex PCR; TCRdb has only the in-frame clones, and not every one. This table holds 4,900 or so clones, 66% found once. The material sequenced was lung tumor tissue. V gene TRBV30 combines with J gene TRBJ2-1, with 8 bases that match TRBD1. This TCR was sampled from a human donor with non-small cell lung cancer. This CDR3 is CAWSGGTGRLGQFF. In nucleotides, the CDR3 is TGTGCCTGGAGTGGGGGGACAGGCCGCCTTGGGCAGTTCTTC.